This T cell receptor beta chain was sequenced for a study of regulatory T cells in long-lasting Graves disease. This clonotype showed up many times. Its antigen is unidentified. Construction of the TCR beta libraries employed iRepertoire HTBI primers in conjunction with Arm-PCR of CDR3 regions. One entry per CDR3 protein, called by TCRdb with MiXCR from the multiplex PCR reads. Found here are some 230,000 distinct CDR3 sequences, around 17% of them singletons; the top ten hold roughly a fifth. Time point given: newly diagnosed GD, antithyroid drugs for less than 3 months. There was RNA extracted from PBMCs, and the TCR library was made from it. Diagnoses of Graves' disease were made by American Thyroid Association guidelines. Trimming took 5 bases from V and 4 from J, leaving 19 bases between them. The germline gives CDR1 KGHDR, CDR2 SFDVKD. This CDR3 is 16 amino acids long. Study-wide results and caveats: A greater number of public clonotypes (about 2,900) was shared by persistent patients than by new patients (about 990). Thyroid tissue went unstudied; only peripheral blood was examined. Favored usage of TRBV28, TRBJ1-2 and TRBJ2-5 was recorded in persistent disease.

V is TRBV24-1 and J is TRBJ2-5; D call uncertain. The sequence derives from a female donor with Graves disease. The sample consisted of peripheral blood mononuclear cells (PBMCs), taken at new diagnosis, from a patient treated with antithyroid drugs. CDR3 nucleotides: TGTGCCACCAGTGCCCGAGTTTCTACGGCCCGAGAGACCCAGTACTTC. It codes for CATSARVSTARETQYF.